This entry describes one TCR beta chain. Antigen unknown. The sample comes from a study of cytomegalovirus exposure and HLA in healthy donors. At the level of the study: Under 85% of around 390 genotyped donors fell in the Caucasian-associated ancestry cluster. Study conclusions and caveats: Some V segments, TRBV6-2 and TRBV6-3 among them, were indistinguishable and were therefore excluded.

The PCR ran on 60 Vbeta and 13 Jbeta primers. Measured with immunoSEQ multiplex PCR; TCRdb has only the in-frame clones, and not every one. The sample shows about 31,000 clones, about 87% of them seen only once. In nominal health when sampled, donors likely had unrecorded immune exposures nonetheless. The V gene end was trimmed by 8 bases and the J gene end by 7 bases; junction bases not matched to a gene: 10. Germline-derived CDR1 and CDR2 are LNHDA and SQIVND (reference sequence). This CDR3 region has 15 residues. V gene TRBV19 combines with J gene TRBJ2-1; 11 nucleotides align to TRBD2. This receptor was taken from a boy younger than 18 in good health and CMV-seronegative. The specimen was PBMCs. This chain's CDR3 is CASVDLAGGHNEQFF. Here the CDR3 DNA reads TGTGCCAGTGTAGATCTAGCGGGGGGCCATAATGAGCAGTTCTTC.